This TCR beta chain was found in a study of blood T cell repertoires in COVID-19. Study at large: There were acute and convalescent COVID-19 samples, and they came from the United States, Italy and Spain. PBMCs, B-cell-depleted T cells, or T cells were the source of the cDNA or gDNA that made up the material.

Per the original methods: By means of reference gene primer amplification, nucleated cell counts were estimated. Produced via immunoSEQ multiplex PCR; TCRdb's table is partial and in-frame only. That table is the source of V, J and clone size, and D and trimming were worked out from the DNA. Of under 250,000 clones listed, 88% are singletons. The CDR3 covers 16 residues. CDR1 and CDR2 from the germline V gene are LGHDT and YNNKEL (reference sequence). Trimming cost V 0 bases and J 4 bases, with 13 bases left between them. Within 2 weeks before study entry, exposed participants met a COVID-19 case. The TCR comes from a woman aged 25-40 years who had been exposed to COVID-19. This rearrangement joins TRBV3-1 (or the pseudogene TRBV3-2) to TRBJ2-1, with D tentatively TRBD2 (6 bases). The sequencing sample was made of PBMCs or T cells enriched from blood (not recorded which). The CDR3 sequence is CASSQDLSGLYNEQFF. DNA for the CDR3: TGTGCCAGCAGCCAAGATTTGAGCGGGCTTTACAATGAGCAGTTCTTC.